The clone carrying this T cell receptor beta chain came up many times. Its antigen is still unknown. The iRepertoire nested amplicon-rescue multiplex PCR amplified TCR alpha and beta CDR3s from RNA. One-step reverse transcription and amplification started from approximately 100-400 ng of tissue mRNA or PBMC total RNA. Via MiXCR, TCRdb re-called the multiplex PCR reads, giving one row per CDR3 protein. The sample holds fewer than 200,000 distinct CDR3 sequences, roughly two fifths seen once. This specimen comes from a study of glioma-infiltrating T cells. The V gene's germline CDR1 is SNHLY and CDR2 FYNNEI. The ends were cut back, 3 bases at V and 8 bases at J, with 19 bases in the middle. This CDR3 spans 15 amino acids. Study-level results: CDR3 overlap between tissue and blood was very small. Tissue-blood divergence was below expectation in non-neoplastic patients, above in gliomas.

The V gene is TRBV2, the J gene TRBJ1-2; D call uncertain. Material: glioma tissue, nonneoplastic brain tissue, or PBMCs (not recorded which). The sequence was collected from a human donor with low-grade glioma or glioblastoma, undergoing nonglioma brain surgery, or in good health (not recorded which). The CDR3 DNA reads TGTGCCAGCAGTGAGTTAGGCGGAGATTCTGGAGGCTACACCTTC. This translates into CASSELGGDSGGYTF.